These T cell receptor beta chains were read from a single sample in a study of cytomegalovirus exposure and HLA in healthy donors. TCRdb's table, derived via immunoSEQ multiplex PCR, lists solely in-frame clones and lacks some. The sample yields about 160,000 clones, 84% seen once. The sample taken for sequencing was PBMCs. These TCRs come from a man aged 18 to 30 in good health and CMV-seronegative. Both conserved end residues are part of each CDR3. Each record gives: J gene, clone size, V gene, D gene, CDR3 DNA, CDR3 protein. The D gene is left open where the match is weak. A row's size may be missing; if present it is once, few, many or a size class.

TRBJ2-7,NA,TRBV29-1,TRBD2,TGCAGCGTTGAAGAAAGAGCTAGCGGGACCGAGCAGTACTTC,CSVEERASGTEQYF
TRBJ2-4,NA,TRBV10-3,NA,TGTGCCATCAGTGACCGACCACTTGGGGGGGCCAAAAACATTCAGTACTTC,CAISDRPLGGAKNIQYF
TRBJ2-7,few,TRBV4-3,TRBD2,TGCGCCAGCAGCTCGGGACTAGCGGACTACGAGCAGTACTTC,CASSSGLADYEQYF
TRBJ1-2,NA,TRBV5-4,TRBD1,TGTGCCAGCAGCGAAGGACAGGGGCTGAGCGGCTACACCTTC,CASSEGQGLSGYTF
TRBJ2-1,NA,TRBV25-1,TRBD1,TGTGCCAGCAGCGGAGGACAGGCATCCTACAATGAGCAGTTCTTC,CASSGGQASYNEQFF
TRBJ2-7,NA,TRBV18,NA,TGTGCCAGCTCACCCCCTAGCGCCTCCTACGAGCAGTACTTC,CASSPPSASYEQYF
TRBJ2-2,NA,TRBV4-3,TRBD1,TGCGCCAGCAGCCAGTTACAGGGGGCGTCCGGGGAGCTGTTTTTT,CASSQLQGASGELFF
TRBJ2-5,NA,TRBV7-8,NA,TGTGCCAGCAGCTCCCAGGGAGAGACCCAGTACTTC,CASSSQGETQYF
TRBJ1-5,NA,TRBV5-6,NA,TGTGCCAGCAGCCTCGAGGCAGGACAGATTAATCAGCCCCAGCATTTT,CASSLEAGQINQPQHF
TRBJ2-1,NA,TRBV2,TRBD1,TGTGCCGGGGGGGTCCGTGGACAGGGGACCGGTGAGCAGTTCTTC,CAGGVRGQGTGEQFF
TRBJ1-4,NA,TRBV7-8,TRBD1,TGTGCCAGCAGCTTCGGACAGGGGCCCGAAAAACTGTTTTTT,CASSFGQGPEKLFF
TRBJ1-1,NA,TRBV27,TRBD1,TGTGCCAGCCGTTCTTACAGGGGCTTGGGTGAAGCTTTCTTT,CASRSYRGLGEAFF
TRBJ1-4,NA,TRBV7-2,TRBD1,TGTGCCAGCAGCTTAGAGGGGAACAGGGGTGAAAAACTGTTTTTT,CASSLEGNRGEKLFF
TRBJ2-7,few,TRBV7-2,NA,TGTGCCAGCAGCTTCCTCCCCTCCTACGAGCAGTACTTC,CASSFLPSYEQYF
TRBJ2-1,NA,TRBV12-2,NA,TGTGCAAGTCGCCCGAAGCGGGAGAGAAATGGCGATGAGCAGTTCTTC,CASRPKRERNGDEQFF
TRBJ1-4,NA,TRBV29-1,TRBD1,TGCAGCGTGATCCGGACAGGGGATTATGAAAAACTGTTTTTT,CSVIRTGDYEKLFF
TRBJ2-7,NA,TRBV7-3,TRBD2,TGTGCCAGCAGCTTAGGGTTGAGCGGGGACGAGCAGTACTTC,CASSLGLSGDEQYF
TRBJ1-2,NA,TRBV29-1,NA,TGCAGCGTTGCTTCACTAGGACGGAATTATGGCTACACCTTC,CSVASLGRNYGYTF
TRBJ2-2,NA,TRBV11-1,TRBD1,TGTGCCAGCAGCTTAGGTTTCGGGACAGGGTACACCGGGGAGCTGTTTTTT,CASSLGFGTGYTGELFF
TRBJ1-3,NA,TRBV12-5,NA,TGTGCTAGTGGTTTGGTACGGGGAGACTCTGGAAACACCATATATTTT,CASGLVRGDSGNTIYF
TRBJ2-6,NA,TRBV6-4,NA,TGTGCCAGCAGTGAAGGCGGAATCGGGGGGGCCAACGTCCTGACTTTC,CASSEGGIGGANVLTF
TRBJ2-7,once,TRBV4-1,TRBD2,TGCGCCAGCAGCCAAGATCCTAGCGGGAAAAGGCACGAGCAGTACTTC,CASSQDPSGKRHEQYF